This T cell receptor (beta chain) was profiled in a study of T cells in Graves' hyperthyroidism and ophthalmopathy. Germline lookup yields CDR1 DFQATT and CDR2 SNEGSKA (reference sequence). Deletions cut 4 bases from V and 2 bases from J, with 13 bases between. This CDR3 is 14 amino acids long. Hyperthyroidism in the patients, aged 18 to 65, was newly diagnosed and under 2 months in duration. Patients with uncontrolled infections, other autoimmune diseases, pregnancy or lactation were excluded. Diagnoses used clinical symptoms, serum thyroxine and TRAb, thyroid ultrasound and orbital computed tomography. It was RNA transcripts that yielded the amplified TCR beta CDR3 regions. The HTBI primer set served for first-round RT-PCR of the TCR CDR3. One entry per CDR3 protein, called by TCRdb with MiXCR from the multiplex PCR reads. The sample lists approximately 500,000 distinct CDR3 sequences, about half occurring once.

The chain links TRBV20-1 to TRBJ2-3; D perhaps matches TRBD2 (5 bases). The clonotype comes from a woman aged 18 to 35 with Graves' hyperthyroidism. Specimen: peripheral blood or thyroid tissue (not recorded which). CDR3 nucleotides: TGCAGTGCTACGGTCGGTAGCGACACAGATACGCAGTATTTT. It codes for CSATVGSDTDTQYF.